This is a list of T cell receptor beta chains from one sample in a study of shared clonotypes between healthy human individuals. TCRdb's table, derived via immunoSEQ multiplex PCR, lists solely in-frame clones and lacks some. Among about 2.3 million clones listed, over 90% were seen once. Sequencing was done on a sample of naive CD4+ T cells from PBMCs. Receptors were obtained from a man younger than 35 in good health. Some clones in this sample may be carry-over from other donors' samples. CDR3s include the opening cysteine and the closing phenylalanine or tryptophan. The D gene is left open where the match is weak. Part of the rows lack a size; the others show once, few, many or a class for expanded clones.

clone size: .
D gene: TRBD1
J gene: TRBJ2-2
V gene: TRBV7-7
CDR3 DNA: TGTGCCAGCAGCGCATTCGTCACCGGGACAGGGGTCACCGGGGAGCTGTTTTTT
CDR3 protein: CASSAFVTGTGVTGELFF

clone size: .
D gene: .
J gene: TRBJ1-2
V gene: TRBV10-2
CDR3 DNA: TGCGCCAGCAGTGAGTCAGGGTACTATGGCTACACCTTC
CDR3 protein: CASSESGYYGYTF

clone size: .
D gene: .
J gene: TRBJ1-1
V gene: TRBV18
CDR3 DNA: TGTGCCAGCTCATCTACAGGGAGGTGGGTGAACACTGAAGCTTTCTTT
CDR3 protein: CASSSTGRWVNTEAFF

clone size: .
D gene: TRBD2
J gene: TRBJ2-3
V gene: TRBV7-6
CDR3 DNA: TGTGCCAGCAGCCTAGGACTAGTATCTTCAGATACGCAGTATTTT
CDR3 protein: CASSLGLVSSDTQYF

clone size: once
D gene: TRBD2
J gene: TRBJ2-1
V gene: TRBV7-3
CDR3 DNA: TGTGCCAGCAGCTCCCCGACTAGCGGGAGTACGAATGAGCAGTTCTTC
CDR3 protein: CASSSPTSGSTNEQFF

clone size: few
D gene: .
J gene: TRBJ1-5
V gene: TRBV30
CDR3 DNA: TGTGCCTGGGGATTCGATAGCAATCAGCCCCAGCATTTT
CDR3 protein: CAWGFDSNQPQHF

clone size: .
D gene: .
J gene: TRBJ1-1
V gene: TRBV6-5
CDR3 DNA: TGTGCCAGCAGTTACCATGGACAGCTCGAAGCTTTCTTT
CDR3 protein: CASSYHGQLEAFF

clone size: once
D gene: .
J gene: TRBJ1-5
V gene: TRBV7-9
CDR3 DNA: TGTGCCAGCAGTTCCGGGACGGTTAGCAATCAGCCCCAGCATTTT
CDR3 protein: CASSSGTVSNQPQHF

clone size: .
D gene: .
J gene: TRBJ2-1
V gene: TRBV5-1
CDR3 DNA: TGCGCCAGCAGCTATATGAGACAGGCGAACGACAATGAGCAGTTCTTC
CDR3 protein: CASSYMRQANDNEQFF

clone size: .
D gene: .
J gene: TRBJ2-5
V gene: TRBV6-5
CDR3 DNA: TGTGCCAGCAGTTACGACGGGACGCCCCAAGAGACCCAGTACTTC
CDR3 protein: CASSYDGTPQETQYF

clone size: .
D gene: TRBD2
J gene: TRBJ2-1
V gene: TRBV27
CDR3 DNA: TGTGCCAGCTTACCCCTCGGGGCGCGGCTAGCGGGAGCTCTCAATGAGCAGTTCTTC
CDR3 protein: CASLPLGARLAGALNEQFF

clone size: .
D gene: TRBD1
J gene: TRBJ1-5
V gene: TRBV19
CDR3 DNA: TGTGCCAGTAAATCGTCGGCAGGGGGCGATCAGCCCCAGCATTTT
CDR3 protein: CASKSSAGGDQPQHF

clone size: .
D gene: .
J gene: TRBJ1-2
V gene: TRBV27
CDR3 DNA: TGTGCCAGCAGTGTCTACCAGGGTGGGGGCTACACCTTC
CDR3 protein: CASSVYQGGGYTF

clone size: .
D gene: .
J gene: TRBJ2-5
V gene: TRBV4-1
CDR3 DNA: TGCGCCAGCAGCCAACTTGGACAATTCGAGACCCAGTACTTC
CDR3 protein: CASSQLGQFETQYF

clone size: .
D gene: .
J gene: TRBJ2-7
V gene: TRBV6-1
CDR3 DNA: TGTGCCAGCAGTGAAACCCCGGGCCCTTCCTACGAGCAGTACTTC
CDR3 protein: CASSETPGPSYEQYF

clone size: .
D gene: .
J gene: TRBJ1-2
V gene: TRBV25-1
CDR3 DNA: TGTGCCAGCAGTGAATCAGGGAGATATGGCTACACCTTC
CDR3 protein: CASSESGRYGYTF

clone size: .
D gene: .
J gene: TRBJ2-1
V gene: TRBV5-6
CDR3 DNA: TGTGCCAGCAGCTCGTCGACAGGGAGGGACCACAATGAGCAGTTCTTC
CDR3 protein: CASSSSTGRDHNEQFF

clone size: .
D gene: .
J gene: TRBJ1-5
V gene: TRBV7-9
CDR3 DNA: TGTGCCAGCAGCCCGGGATCCCGGGACTCCCAGCATTTT
CDR3 protein: CASSPGSRDSQHF

clone size: once
D gene: TRBD1
J gene: TRBJ2-4
V gene: TRBV5-8
CDR3 DNA: TGTGCCAGCAGCTTGGGGGACAGGGCCAAAAACATTCAGTACTTC
CDR3 protein: CASSLGDRAKNIQYF

clone size: once
D gene: .
J gene: TRBJ1-6
V gene: TRBV9
CDR3 DNA: TGTGCCAGCAGCGCGACAGCAAGGGATTCACCCCTCCACTTT
CDR3 protein: CASSATARDSPLHF

clone size: .
D gene: .
J gene: TRBJ1-1
V gene: TRBV14
CDR3 DNA: TGTGCCAGCAGCCAAGTCGGGATTGCTTTCTTT
CDR3 protein: CASSQVGIAFF

clone size: .
D gene: .
J gene: TRBJ2-7
V gene: TRBV10-3
CDR3 DNA: TGTGCCTCTAGCACCAGTGAGGGGGTCTACGAGCAGTACTTC
CDR3 protein: CASSTSEGVYEQYF